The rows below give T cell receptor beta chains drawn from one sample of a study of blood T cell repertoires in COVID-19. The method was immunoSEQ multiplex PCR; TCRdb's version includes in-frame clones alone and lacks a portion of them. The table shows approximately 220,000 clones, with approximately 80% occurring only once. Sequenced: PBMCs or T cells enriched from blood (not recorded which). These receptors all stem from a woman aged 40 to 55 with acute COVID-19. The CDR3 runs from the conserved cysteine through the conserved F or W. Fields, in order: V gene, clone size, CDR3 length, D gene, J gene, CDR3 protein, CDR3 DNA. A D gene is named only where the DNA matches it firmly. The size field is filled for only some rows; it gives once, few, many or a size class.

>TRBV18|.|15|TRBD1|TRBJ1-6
CASSTGRLDNSPLHF
TGTGCCAGCTCGACAGGGAGGCTGGATAATTCACCCCTCCACTTT
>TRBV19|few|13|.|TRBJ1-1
CASQGGMNTEAFF
TGTGCCAGTCAAGGCGGGATGAACACTGAAGCTTTCTTT
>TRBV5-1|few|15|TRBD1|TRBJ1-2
CASSPGTDRLGGYTF
TGCGCCAGCAGCCCCGGGACAGACAGACTAGGAGGCTACACCTTC
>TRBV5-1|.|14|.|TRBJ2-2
CASSLGTVTGELFF
TGCGCCAGCAGCTTGGGGACAGTCACCGGGGAGCTGTTTTTT
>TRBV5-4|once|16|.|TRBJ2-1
CASSRSTDSSYNEQFF
TGTGCCAGCAGCCGGTCCACCGACAGCTCCTACAATGAGCAGTTCTTC
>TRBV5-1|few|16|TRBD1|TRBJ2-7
CASSLAAGGGSGEQYF
TGCGCCAGCAGCTTGGCGGCAGGGGGCGGGTCGGGTGAGCAGTACTTC
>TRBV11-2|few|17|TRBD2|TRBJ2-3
CASSLVGGLGETDTQYF
TGTGCCAGCAGCTTAGTAGGGGGACTAGGGGAAACAGATACGCAGTATTTT
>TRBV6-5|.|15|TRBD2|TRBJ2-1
CASSYSGTSINGQFF
TGTGCCAGCAGTTACTCGGGGACTAGCATCAATGGGCAGTTCTTC
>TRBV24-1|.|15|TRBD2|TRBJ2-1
CATSDVRGALNEQFF
TGTGCCACCAGTGATGTGCGGGGGGCCCTCAATGAGCAGTTCTTC
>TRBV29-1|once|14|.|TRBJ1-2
CSVAIQALSDGYTF
TGCAGCGTTGCTATACAGGCGTTATCTGACGGCTACACCTTC
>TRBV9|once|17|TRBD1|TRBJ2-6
CASSPGQRVGGANVLTF
TGTGCCAGCAGCCCGGGACAGAGGGTAGGTGGGGCCAACGTCCTGACTTTC
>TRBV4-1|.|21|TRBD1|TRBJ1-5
CASSQDPSPVGWDRVGQPQHF
TGCGCCAGCAGCCAAGATCCCTCCCCGGTCGGCTGGGACAGGGTAGGACAGCCCCAGCATTTT
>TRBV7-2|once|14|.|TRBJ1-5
CASSPLGQNQPQHF
TGTGCCAGCAGCCCTCTTGGACAGAATCAGCCCCAGCATTTT
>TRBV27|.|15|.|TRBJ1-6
CASRTGSSYNSPLHF
TGTGCCAGCAGGACGGGGAGCTCCTATAATTCACCCCTCCACTTT
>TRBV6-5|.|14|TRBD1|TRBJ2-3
CASSSTGETDTQYF
TGTGCCAGCAGTTCGACAGGGGAGACAGATACGCAGTATTTT
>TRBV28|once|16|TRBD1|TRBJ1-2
CASSTAEGQSNYGYTF
TGTGCCAGCAGTACGGCCGAGGGACAGAGCAACTATGGCTACACCTTC
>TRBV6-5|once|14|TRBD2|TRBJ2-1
CASSYTRLAHEQFF
TGTGCCAGCAGTTACACAAGACTAGCCCATGAGCAGTTCTTC
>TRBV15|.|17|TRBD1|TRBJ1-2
CATSRDSLQGDFLGYTF
TGTGCCACCAGCAGAGATTCGCTACAGGGGGATTTTTTAGGCTACACCTTC
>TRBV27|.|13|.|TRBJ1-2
CASSYEGRGGYTF
TGTGCCAGCAGTTATGAGGGGCGGGGTGGCTACACCTTC
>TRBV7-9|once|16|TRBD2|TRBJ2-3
CASSPQAGVRTDTQYF
TGTGCCAGCAGCCCTCAAGCGGGAGTACGCACAGATACGCAGTATTTT
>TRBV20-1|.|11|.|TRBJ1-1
CSADKNTEAFF
TGCAGTGCAGACAAGAACACTGAAGCTTTCTTT
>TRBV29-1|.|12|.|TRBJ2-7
CSVVEALHEQYF
TGCAGCGTTGTCGAAGCTCTCCACGAGCAGTACTTC
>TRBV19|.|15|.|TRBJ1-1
CASSPLGDGYTEAFF
TGTGCCAGTAGTCCTCTCGGGGATGGGTACACTGAAGCTTTCTTT
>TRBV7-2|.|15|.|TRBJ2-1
CASSPQRASINEQFF
TGTGCCAGCAGCCCTCAGCGGGCCTCAATCAATGAGCAGTTCTTC
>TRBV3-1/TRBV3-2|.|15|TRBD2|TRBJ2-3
CASSLGSGSTDTQYF
TGTGCCAGCAGCCTGGGGAGCGGGAGTACAGATACGCAGTATTTT
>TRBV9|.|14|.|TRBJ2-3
CASRGGLLPDTQYF
TGTGCCAGCAGGGGAGGCCTCCTACCGGATACGCAGTATTTT
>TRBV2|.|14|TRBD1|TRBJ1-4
CASNKQGLGEKLFF
TGTGCCAGCAACAAACAGGGGCTCGGTGAAAAACTGTTTTTT
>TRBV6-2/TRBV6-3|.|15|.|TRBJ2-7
CASSYGVGSSYEQYF
TGTGCCAGCAGTTACGGTGTGGGGAGCTCCTACGAGCAGTACTTC
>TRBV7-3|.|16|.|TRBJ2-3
CASSPQGLTSTDTQYF
TGTGCCAGCAGCCCTCAGGGACTTACTAGCACAGATACGCAGTATTTT
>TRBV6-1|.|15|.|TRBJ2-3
CASSEAGTRTDTQYF
TGTGCCAGCAGTGAAGCTGGGACACGCACAGATACGCAGTATTTT
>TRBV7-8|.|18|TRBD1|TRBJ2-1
CASSPEPGQDMVYNEQFF
TGTGCCAGCAGCCCAGAACCGGGACAGGATATGGTCTACAATGAGCAGTTCTTC
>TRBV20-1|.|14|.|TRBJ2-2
CSASRQANTGELFF
TGCAGTGCTAGTAGACAGGCGAACACCGGGGAGCTGTTTTTT
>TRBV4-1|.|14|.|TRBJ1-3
CASSTQGGGNTIYF
TGCGCCAGCAGCACACAGGGTGGGGGAAACACCATATATTTT
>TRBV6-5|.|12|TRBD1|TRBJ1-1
CASSFDRGAAFF
TGTGCCAGCAGCTTCGACAGGGGGGCAGCTTTCTTT
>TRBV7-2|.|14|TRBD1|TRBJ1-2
CASSADRGPYGYTF
TGTGCCAGCAGCGCAGACAGGGGGCCCTATGGCTACACCTTC
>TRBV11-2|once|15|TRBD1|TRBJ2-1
CASSLVGAGGSEQFF
TGTGCCAGCAGCTTAGTTGGGGCAGGGGGCTCTGAGCAGTTCTTC
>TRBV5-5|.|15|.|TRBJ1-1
CASSLERGPNTEAFF
TGTGCCAGCAGCTTGGAGAGAGGCCCGAACACTGAAGCTTTCTTT
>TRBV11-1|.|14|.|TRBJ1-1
CASSSGQPNTEAFF
TGTGCCAGCAGCTCTGGGCAGCCCAACACTGAAGCTTTCTTT
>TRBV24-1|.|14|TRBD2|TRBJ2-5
CATKSSGGEETQYF
TGTGCCACCAAGTCTAGCGGGGGGGAAGAGACCCAGTACTTC
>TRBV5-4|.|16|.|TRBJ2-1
CASSPGQTRSYNEQFF
TGTGCCAGCAGCCCAGGTCAAACCCGCTCCTACAATGAGCAGTTCTTC
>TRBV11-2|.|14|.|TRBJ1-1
CASRRWELNTEAFF
TGTGCCAGCCGACGATGGGAGTTGAACACTGAAGCTTTCTTT
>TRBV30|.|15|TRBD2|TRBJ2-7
CAWTGKTSGSYEQYF
TGTGCCTGGACAGGCAAGACTAGCGGCTCCTACGAGCAGTACTTC
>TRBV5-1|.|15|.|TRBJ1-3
CASSLVAGSGNTIYF
TGCGCCAGCAGCTTGGTTGCAGGCTCTGGAAACACCATATATTTT
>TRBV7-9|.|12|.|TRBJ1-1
CASSLSGTEAFF
TGTGCCAGCAGCTTATCGGGAACTGAAGCTTTCTTT
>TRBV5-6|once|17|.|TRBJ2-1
CASSLWLQDLTGYEQFF
TGTGCCAGCAGCTTGTGGTTACAGGACCTCACAGGTTATGAGCAGTTCTTC
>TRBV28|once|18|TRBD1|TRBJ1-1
CASSLRTGTGWGNTEAFF
TGTGCCAGCAGTCTCCGAACGGGGACAGGGTGGGGGAACACTGAAGCTTTCTTT
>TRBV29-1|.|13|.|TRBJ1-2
CSFGGIANYGYTF
TGCAGCTTCGGAGGGATCGCCAACTATGGCTACACCTTC
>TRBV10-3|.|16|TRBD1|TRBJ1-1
CAIAAGQGVMNTEAFF
TGTGCCATCGCGGCGGGACAGGGTGTTATGAACACTGAAGCTTTCTTT
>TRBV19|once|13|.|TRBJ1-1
CASSFPGYTEAFF
TGTGCCAGTAGTTTCCCGGGGTACACTGAAGCTTTCTTT
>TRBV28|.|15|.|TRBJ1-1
CASSLWGTGNTEAFF
TGTGCCAGCAGTTTATGGGGCACAGGGAACACTGAAGCTTTCTTT
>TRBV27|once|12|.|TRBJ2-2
CASSPRGGELFF
TGTGCCAGCAGTCCCCGGGGCGGGGAGCTGTTTTTT
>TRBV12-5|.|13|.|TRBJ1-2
CASGFQGTYGYTF
TGTGCTAGTGGTTTTCAGGGGACCTATGGCTACACCTTC
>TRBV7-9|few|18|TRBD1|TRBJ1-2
CASSSLTGSSEVNYGYTF
TGTGCCAGCAGCTCCCTGACAGGGAGTTCGGAGGTAAACTATGGCTACACCTTC
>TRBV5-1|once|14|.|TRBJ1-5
CASSLTGNNQPQHF
TGCGCCAGCAGCTTGACAGGAAACAATCAGCCCCAGCATTTT
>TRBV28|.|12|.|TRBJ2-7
CASSSGAYEQYF
TGTGCCAGCAGTTCAGGGGCGTACGAGCAGTACTTC
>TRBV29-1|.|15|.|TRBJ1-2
CSVPVGDMGLYGYTF
TGCAGCGTTCCGGTAGGGGACATGGGCTTGTATGGCTACACCTTC
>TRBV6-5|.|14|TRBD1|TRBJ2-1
CASRRDRGINEQFF
TGTGCCAGCAGGAGAGACAGGGGGATAAATGAGCAGTTCTTC
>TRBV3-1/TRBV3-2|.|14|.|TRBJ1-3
CASSLREAGNTIYF
TGTGCCAGCAGCCTGAGGGAAGCTGGAAACACCATATATTTT
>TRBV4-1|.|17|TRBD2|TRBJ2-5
CASSQGERTSGSQTQYF
TGCGCCAGCAGCCAAGGGGAGCGGACTAGCGGGAGTCAGACCCAGTACTTC